This is a list of T cell receptor beta chains from one sample in a study of human T cells and chemical hapten exposure. TCRdb redid the calling of the RACE reads with MiXCR, one entry per CDR3 protein. The table lists about 110,000 distinct CDR3 sequences, roughly 10% of them singletons. The material was whole blood, obtained in connection with sensitization to the hapten diphenylcyclopropenone (DPC). These receptors were collected from a woman in her thirties or forties with alopecia areata. Some clones in this sample may be carry-over from other donors' samples. Both conserved end residues are part of each CDR3. The order of the fields is D gene, clone size, J gene, V gene, CDR3 DNA, CDR3 protein. A D gene is named only where the DNA matches it firmly. Some rows have no size entry. The others give once, few or many, or a class for an expanded clone.

d_gene: .
abundance: few
j_gene: TRBJ2-3
v_gene: TRBV19
CDR3nt: TGTGCCAGTAGTATAGATCGGGCTGCGGGGACCGGAGTGAATACGCAGTATTTT
CDR3aa: CASSIDRAAGTGVNTQYF

d_gene: TRBD2
abundance: few
j_gene: TRBJ2-5
v_gene: TRBV20-1
CDR3nt: TGCAGTGCTAAGGGACTAGCGGGGGCCCAAGAGACCCAGTACTTC
CDR3aa: CSAKGLAGAQETQYF

d_gene: .
abundance: .
j_gene: TRBJ2-4
v_gene: TRBV3-1
CDR3nt: TGTGCCAGCAGCCAAGATCCGCTCGCCAAAAACATTCAGTACTTC
CDR3aa: CASSQDPLAKNIQYF

d_gene: .
abundance: .
j_gene: TRBJ2-6
v_gene: TRBV4-2
CDR3nt: TGTGCCAGCAGCCAAGCCCAGAGCTCTGGGGCCAACGTCCTGACTTTC
CDR3aa: CASSQAQSSGANVLTF

d_gene: .
abundance: few
j_gene: TRBJ1-2
v_gene: TRBV18
CDR3nt: TGTGCCAGCTCACGAGGGACGGGAGGAAACTATGGCTACACCTTC
CDR3aa: CASSRGTGGNYGYTF

d_gene: .
abundance: many
j_gene: TRBJ1-3
v_gene: TRBV7-9
CDR3nt: TGTGCCAGCAGCTTAGGCTACTCTGGAAACACCATATATTTT
CDR3aa: CASSLGYSGNTIYF

d_gene: .
abundance: many
j_gene: TRBJ1-2
v_gene: TRBV6-6
CDR3nt: TGTGCCAGCAGTTACTCGAAGTTCGCAGGTCGTCACTATGGCTACACCTTC
CDR3aa: CASSYSKFAGRHYGYTF

d_gene: .
abundance: many
j_gene: TRBJ2-1
v_gene: TRBV7-9
CDR3nt: TGTGCCAGCAGCGATAGAGGTGCAGGACTTCGCTCCTACAATGAGCAGTTCTTC
CDR3aa: CASSDRGAGLRSYNEQFF

d_gene: .
abundance: .
j_gene: TRBJ1-2
v_gene: TRBV20-1
CDR3nt: TGCAGTGCTAGAGGGACAGTTACCTATGGCTACACCTTC
CDR3aa: CSARGTVTYGYTF

d_gene: TRBD1
abundance: .
j_gene: TRBJ1-2
v_gene: TRBV7-2
CDR3nt: TGTGCCAGCAGCGCGGACAGGGGTGGCTATGGCTACACCTTC
CDR3aa: CASSADRGGYGYTF

d_gene: TRBD2
abundance: .
j_gene: TRBJ2-1
v_gene: TRBV11-2
CDR3nt: TGTGCCAGCAGCTTAGTGGCGGGGGGGCCTGCTGAGCAGTTCTTC
CDR3aa: CASSLVAGGPAEQFF

d_gene: TRBD2
abundance: many
j_gene: TRBJ2-1
v_gene: TRBV12-3/TRBV12-4
CDR3nt: TGTGCCAGCAGTTTAGCAGGACTAGCGGGGGGTGAGCAGTTCTTC
CDR3aa: CASSLAGLAGGEQFF

d_gene: TRBD1
abundance: few
j_gene: TRBJ2-5
v_gene: TRBV7-7
CDR3nt: TGTGCTAGCAGACCCGCGACAGGGCCGGAGACCCAGTACTTC
CDR3aa: CASRPATGPETQYF

d_gene: .
abundance: many
j_gene: TRBJ1-1
v_gene: TRBV7-3
CDR3nt: TGTGCCAGCAGCTTTGAGAGTAACACTGAAGCTTTCTTT
CDR3aa: CASSFESNTEAFF

d_gene: TRBD1
abundance: .
j_gene: TRBJ1-2
v_gene: TRBV18
CDR3nt: TGTGCCAGCTCACCGGACAGGGCCAACTATGGCTACACCTTC
CDR3aa: CASSPDRANYGYTF

d_gene: TRBD1
abundance: many
j_gene: TRBJ2-1
v_gene: TRBV7-2
CDR3nt: TGTGCCAGCAGCCGGGACAGCTACAATGAGCAGTTCTTC
CDR3aa: CASSRDSYNEQFF

d_gene: TRBD1
abundance: many
j_gene: TRBJ1-5
v_gene: TRBV20-1
CDR3nt: TGCAGTGCTGGCCCGGGACAGGTCAATCAGCCCCAGCATTTT
CDR3aa: CSAGPGQVNQPQHF

d_gene: TRBD1
abundance: .
j_gene: TRBJ2-7
v_gene: TRBV6-2/TRBV6-3
CDR3nt: TGTGCCACCTTCCGACAGGGGGACTACGAGCAGTACTTC
CDR3aa: CATFRQGDYEQYF

d_gene: TRBD1
abundance: many
j_gene: TRBJ1-1
v_gene: TRBV18
CDR3nt: TGTGCCAGCTCACCTGGACAGGGGGCGAGGTGGACTGAAGCTTTCTTT
CDR3aa: CASSPGQGARWTEAFF

d_gene: .
abundance: .
j_gene: TRBJ2-1
v_gene: TRBV19
CDR3nt: TGTGCCAGTAGTGCCCTCGGGGCGGGATACAATGAGCAGTTCTTC
CDR3aa: CASSALGAGYNEQFF

d_gene: .
abundance: many
j_gene: TRBJ2-7
v_gene: TRBV5-6
CDR3nt: TGTGCCAGCAGCTTGGAGCAGGAGCAGTACTTC
CDR3aa: CASSLEQEQYF

d_gene: TRBD1
abundance: .
j_gene: TRBJ2-7
v_gene: TRBV10-1
CDR3nt: TGCGCCAGCAGTGAAGGGACAGCCTACGAGCAGTACTTC
CDR3aa: CASSEGTAYEQYF

d_gene: .
abundance: .
j_gene: TRBJ2-7
v_gene: TRBV27
CDR3nt: TGTGCCAGCACCTCCCTCCGCTTGGGCGGGCGTGCCTACGAGCAGTACTTC
CDR3aa: CASTSLRLGGRAYEQYF

d_gene: .
abundance: .
j_gene: TRBJ2-2
v_gene: TRBV6-2/TRBV6-3
CDR3nt: TGTGCCAGCAGTGGACTTTATCACACCGGGGAGCTGTTTTTT
CDR3aa: CASSGLYHTGELFF

d_gene: .
abundance: few
j_gene: TRBJ1-6
v_gene: TRBV6-5
CDR3nt: TGTGCCAGCAGGAAGACTACAGGGAATTCACCCCTCCACTTT
CDR3aa: CASRKTTGNSPLHF

d_gene: .
abundance: few
j_gene: TRBJ2-1
v_gene: TRBV6-2/TRBV6-3
CDR3nt: TGTGCCAGCACCGAGGGGACCAAGCAGTTCTTC
CDR3aa: CASTEGTKQFF

d_gene: .
abundance: many
j_gene: TRBJ1-3
v_gene: TRBV6-5
CDR3nt: TGTGCCAGCAGCTACCGAGCATTTGGCTCTGGAAACACCATATATTTT
CDR3aa: CASSYRAFGSGNTIYF

d_gene: .
abundance: .
j_gene: TRBJ2-3
v_gene: TRBV7-9
CDR3nt: TGTGCCAGCAGCCACGAATATAGCACAGATACGCAGTATTTT
CDR3aa: CASSHEYSTDTQYF

d_gene: .
abundance: few
j_gene: TRBJ1-6
v_gene: TRBV2
CDR3nt: TGTGCCAGCAGTTATGACCTTATTCGGGGGCCCCTCCACTTT
CDR3aa: CASSYDLIRGPLHF

d_gene: TRBD1
abundance: few
j_gene: TRBJ1-1
v_gene: TRBV9
CDR3nt: TGTGCCAGCAGCCCCCGCTCGGGACAGGTGGCGTTGGACACTGAAGCTTTCTTT
CDR3aa: CASSPRSGQVALDTEAFF

d_gene: .
abundance: many
j_gene: TRBJ2-7
v_gene: TRBV6-6
CDR3nt: TGTGCCAGCAGCTCAATTGAGGGGGGGTTCTACGAGCAGTACTTC
CDR3aa: CASSSIEGGFYEQYF

d_gene: .
abundance: few
j_gene: TRBJ2-3
v_gene: TRBV5-1
CDR3nt: TGCGCCAGCAGCCCTGTCGGACAGCTTCCAGATACGCAGTATTTT
CDR3aa: CASSPVGQLPDTQYF

d_gene: .
abundance: many
j_gene: TRBJ1-5
v_gene: TRBV18
CDR3nt: TGTGCCAGCTCACCACCGCCGGGGGGCCAGCCCCAGCATTTT
CDR3aa: CASSPPPGGQPQHF

d_gene: TRBD1
abundance: few
j_gene: TRBJ1-6
v_gene: TRBV7-9
CDR3nt: TGTGCCAGTCCGCGAGATGATGGGACAGGTTCACCCCTCCACTTT
CDR3aa: CASPRDDGTGSPLHF

d_gene: TRBD1
abundance: .
j_gene: TRBJ1-2
v_gene: TRBV2
CDR3nt: TGTGCCAGCAGCGCGGGACAGGGAGATGGCTACACCTTC
CDR3aa: CASSAGQGDGYTF

d_gene: .
abundance: few
j_gene: TRBJ2-7
v_gene: TRBV11-2
CDR3nt: TGTGCCAGCAGCTTAGGGTGGAGTAGTGGCTACGAGCAGTACTTC
CDR3aa: CASSLGWSSGYEQYF

d_gene: .
abundance: few
j_gene: TRBJ1-5
v_gene: TRBV28
CDR3nt: TGTGCCAGCAGTTTAGACTCCCAGCCCCAGCATTTT
CDR3aa: CASSLDSQPQHF

d_gene: .
abundance: few
j_gene: TRBJ2-1
v_gene: TRBV24-1
CDR3nt: TGTGCCACCAGTGAAACAGGGCACCCCTACAATGAGCAGTTCTTC
CDR3aa: CATSETGHPYNEQFF

d_gene: .
abundance: few
j_gene: TRBJ1-1
v_gene: TRBV5-1
CDR3nt: TGCGCCAGCAGCTTGGGACGGGAGAACACTGAAGCTTTCTTT
CDR3aa: CASSLGRENTEAFF

d_gene: TRBD2
abundance: many
j_gene: TRBJ2-1
v_gene: TRBV7-2
CDR3nt: TGTGCCAGCAGCCTGTTAGCGGGGGGGCTGGGAAATGAGCAGTTCTTC
CDR3aa: CASSLLAGGLGNEQFF

d_gene: TRBD1
abundance: many
j_gene: TRBJ2-7
v_gene: TRBV6-1
CDR3nt: TGTGCCAGCAGCTCCGGACAGGGAGGACTCTTC
CDR3aa: CASSSGQGGLF

d_gene: TRBD2
abundance: many
j_gene: TRBJ2-7
v_gene: TRBV6-1
CDR3nt: TGTGCCAGCAGTGAAGCGGGGACTAGCTACGAGCAGTACTTC
CDR3aa: CASSEAGTSYEQYF

d_gene: .
abundance: .
j_gene: TRBJ2-1
v_gene: TRBV28
CDR3nt: TGTGCCAGCACCCGGCTCTATGGGGAGCAGTTCTTC
CDR3aa: CASTRLYGEQFF

d_gene: TRBD1
abundance: few
j_gene: TRBJ2-7
v_gene: TRBV19
CDR3nt: TGTGCCAGCAACCTCGGGACAGGGGGCCAGAACGAGCAGTACTTC
CDR3aa: CASNLGTGGQNEQYF

d_gene: .
abundance: few
j_gene: TRBJ1-1
v_gene: TRBV9
CDR3nt: TGTGCCAGCACCGTTGGGACCTCCTACATGAACACTGAAGCTTTCTTT
CDR3aa: CASTVGTSYMNTEAFF

d_gene: .
abundance: few
j_gene: TRBJ2-1
v_gene: TRBV6-6
CDR3nt: TGTGCCGCCAAGGACGGTGTGGGAAGTTCCTACAATGAGCAGTTCTTC
CDR3aa: CAAKDGVGSSYNEQFF

d_gene: .
abundance: few
j_gene: TRBJ2-1
v_gene: TRBV20-1
CDR3nt: TGCAGTGCTAAAGGGAATGAGCAGTTCTTC
CDR3aa: CSAKGNEQFF

d_gene: .
abundance: few
j_gene: TRBJ1-4
v_gene: TRBV29-1
CDR3nt: TGCAGCGTGAGAGGACAGACCTTTAATGAAAAACTGTTTTTT
CDR3aa: CSVRGQTFNEKLFF

d_gene: .
abundance: few
j_gene: TRBJ1-2
v_gene: TRBV6-4
CDR3nt: TGTGCCAGCAGTCCAAGGATTGGGGCTAACTATGGCTACACCTTC
CDR3aa: CASSPRIGANYGYTF

d_gene: .
abundance: many
j_gene: TRBJ1-2
v_gene: TRBV7-2
CDR3nt: TGTGCCAGCAGCTTAGGGTCCCAACTAGGCGGCTACACCTTC
CDR3aa: CASSLGSQLGGYTF

d_gene: TRBD1
abundance: few
j_gene: TRBJ1-1
v_gene: TRBV20-1
CDR3nt: TGCAGTGTCACGACAGGGGGAAACACTGAAGCTTTCTTT
CDR3aa: CSVTTGGNTEAFF

d_gene: TRBD1
abundance: few
j_gene: TRBJ1-6
v_gene: TRBV28
CDR3nt: TGTGCCAGCAGTTTACCAGGACAGGGGCTGAAGTCACCCCTCCACTTT
CDR3aa: CASSLPGQGLKSPLHF

d_gene: TRBD2
abundance: many
j_gene: TRBJ2-3
v_gene: TRBV5-6
CDR3nt: TGTGCCAGCAGCTTTCCCGGGGGGGCCGGAGATACGCAGTATTTT
CDR3aa: CASSFPGGAGDTQYF

d_gene: .
abundance: many
j_gene: TRBJ2-3
v_gene: TRBV6-5
CDR3nt: TGTGCCAGCAGTTACTCGGTCAGAGGGGCCCCGAGGACCGCATGGTATTTT
CDR3aa: CASSYSVRGAPRTAWYF

d_gene: TRBD1
abundance: many
j_gene: TRBJ1-2
v_gene: TRBV5-1
CDR3nt: TGCGCCAGCAGCTCACAACAGGGGGGTCTCGGAGGCTACACCTTC
CDR3aa: CASSSQQGGLGGYTF

d_gene: .
abundance: many
j_gene: TRBJ2-7
v_gene: TRBV29-1
CDR3nt: TGCAGCGTCGATCGAGGGGGCGAGCAGTACTTC
CDR3aa: CSVDRGGEQYF

d_gene: .
abundance: few
j_gene: TRBJ1-1
v_gene: TRBV7-9
CDR3nt: TGTGCCAGCAGCTTAGCGGGCCTCCCTGAAGCTTTCTTT
CDR3aa: CASSLAGLPEAFF